These T cell receptor beta chains were read from a single sample in a study of blood T cells in healthy people across ages. TCRdb called the 5' RACE reads again in MiXCR, with one record for every CDR3 protein. Counted here are fewer than 2 million distinct CDR3 sequences, more than 35% occurring once; the ten biggest clones make up more than 20%. Sequencing used blood. These receptors all come from a human donor in good health. CDR3s include the opening cysteine and the closing phenylalanine or tryptophan.

V gene,J gene,CDR3 protein
TRBV11-2,TRBJ2-3,CASSFSYVADTQYF
TRBV10-2,TRBJ2-5,CASRFGLAGVETQYF
TRBV7-2,TRBJ2-3,CASSLTTSTDTQYF
TRBV20-1,TRBJ1-2,CSARVGVRTNYGYTF
TRBV7-9,TRBJ2-5,CASSLDVVTFKETQYF
TRBV11-1,TRBJ2-1,CAGSPERGGYLGEQFF
TRBV7-2,TRBJ1-2,CASTLMTGGYGYTF
TRBV7-9,TRBJ1-5,CASGGTGDQPQHF
TRBV10-3,TRBJ1-2,CAITGGGYGYTF
TRBV12-3/TRBV12-4,TRBJ2-3,CASSLGIPTDTQYF
TRBV7-3,TRBJ1-1,CASSLMPDGPEAFF
TRBV7-8,TRBJ2-1,CASNFRLAGGPYEQFF
TRBV5-1,TRBJ1-2,CASSRTGGDTGYTF
TRBV11-2,TRBJ2-3,CASSLSPNTQYF
TRBV6-5,TRBJ1-4,CASSYSSVALNEKLFF
TRBV29-1,TRBJ2-5,CSVPKLGGETQYF
TRBV11-2,TRBJ2-5,CASSLVGSFQETQYF
TRBV20-1,TRBJ2-3,CSAPTDYSTDTQYF
TRBV4-2,TRBJ2-1,CASSQEMAGAEEDEQFF
TRBV28,TRBJ2-1,CASQLADTGDEQFF
TRBV4-1,TRBJ2-1,CASSQETSFNEQFF
TRBV12-5,TRBJ1-5,CASGLVGQGAGQPQHF
TRBV29-1,TRBJ2-3,CSVEVRGGLFSTDTQYF
TRBV4-1,TRBJ2-7,CASRPTKEGAYEQYF
TRBV7-3,TRBJ1-2,CASSLQGQGGNGYTF
TRBV20-1,TRBJ1-5,CSARDRYRGRVSNQPQHF
TRBV27,TRBJ2-5,CASSQRRHEQETQYF
TRBV4-3,TRBJ1-3,CASSQEGVWNTIYF
TRBV28,TRBJ2-7,CASLLDREPREQYF
TRBV10-3,TRBJ2-1,CTISATSGVYNEQFF
TRBV7-2,TRBJ1-5,CASSLSARRGNQPQHF
TRBV4-1,TRBJ1-1,CASSLRSIRDTPSTGEAFF
TRBV20-1,TRBJ2-5,CSGYSGETQYF
TRBV20-1,TRBJ1-1,CSARDTPGAEAFF
TRBV4-3,TRBJ2-5,CASSLATSGGAGETQYF
TRBV5-1,TRBJ1-3,CASKSRPQEDTIYF
TRBV20-1,TRBJ2-1,CSAGRGNEQFF
TRBV20-1,TRBJ1-4,CSASAPDEKLFF
TRBV5-6,TRBJ2-5,CASSLGRADFQETQYF
TRBV24-1,TRBJ1-2,CATSGRDSYGYTF
TRBV6-1,TRBJ1-2,CASSETSLFYTF